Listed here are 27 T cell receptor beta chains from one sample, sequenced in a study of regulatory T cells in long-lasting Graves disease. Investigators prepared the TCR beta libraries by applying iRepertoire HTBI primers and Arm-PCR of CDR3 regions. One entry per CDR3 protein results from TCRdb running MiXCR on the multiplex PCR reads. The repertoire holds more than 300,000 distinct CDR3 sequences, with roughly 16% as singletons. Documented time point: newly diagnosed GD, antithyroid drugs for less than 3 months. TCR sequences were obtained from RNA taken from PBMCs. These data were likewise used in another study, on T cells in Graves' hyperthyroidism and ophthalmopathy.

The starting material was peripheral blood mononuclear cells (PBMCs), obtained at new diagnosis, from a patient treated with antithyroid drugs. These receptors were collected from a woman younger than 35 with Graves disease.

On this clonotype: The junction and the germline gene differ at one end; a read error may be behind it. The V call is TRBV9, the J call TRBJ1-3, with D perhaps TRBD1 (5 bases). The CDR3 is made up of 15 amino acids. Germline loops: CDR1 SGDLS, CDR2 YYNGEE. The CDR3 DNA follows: TGTGCCAGCAGCGCCTCATTTGGCGGGGGAAGCACCATATATTTT. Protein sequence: CASSASFGGGSTIYF.

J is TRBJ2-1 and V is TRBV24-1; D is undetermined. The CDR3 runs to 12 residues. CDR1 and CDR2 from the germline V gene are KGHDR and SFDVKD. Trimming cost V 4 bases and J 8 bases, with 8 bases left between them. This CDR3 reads CATSDRSDEQFF. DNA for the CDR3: TGTGCCACCAGTGACCGAAGCGATGAGCAGTTCTTC.

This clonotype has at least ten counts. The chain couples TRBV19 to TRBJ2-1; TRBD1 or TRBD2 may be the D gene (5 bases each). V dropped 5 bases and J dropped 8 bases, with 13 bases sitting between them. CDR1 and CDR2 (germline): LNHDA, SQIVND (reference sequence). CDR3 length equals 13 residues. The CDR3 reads CASSLGVPHEQFF. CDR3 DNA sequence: TGTGCCAGTAGTCTGGGGGTTCCGCATGAGCAGTTCTTC. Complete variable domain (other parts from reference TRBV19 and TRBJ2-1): DGGITQSPKYLFRKEGQNVTLSCEQNLNHDAMYWYRQDPGQGLRLIYYSQIVNDFQKGDIAEGYSVSREKKESFPLTVTSAQKNPTAFYLCASSLGVPHEQFFGPGTRLTVL.

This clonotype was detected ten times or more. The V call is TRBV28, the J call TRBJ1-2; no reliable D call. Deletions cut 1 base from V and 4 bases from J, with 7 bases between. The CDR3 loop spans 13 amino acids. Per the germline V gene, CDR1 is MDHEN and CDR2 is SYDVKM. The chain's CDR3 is CASSLSLIYGYTF. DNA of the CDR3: TGTGCCAGCAGTTTATCGCTAATCTATGGCTACACCTTC.

CDR3 sequence reads: CSASILRNEQFF. CDR3 nucleotides: TGCAGTGCTAGCATTCTACGCAATGAGCAGTTCTTC. This chain uses TRBV20-1 with TRBJ2-1, with D hard to call. CDR1 is DFQATT, CDR2 SNEGSKA, per germline (reference sequence). The V and J ends lost 3 bases and 6 bases respectively, with 9 bases between them. The length of the CDR3 is 12 residues.

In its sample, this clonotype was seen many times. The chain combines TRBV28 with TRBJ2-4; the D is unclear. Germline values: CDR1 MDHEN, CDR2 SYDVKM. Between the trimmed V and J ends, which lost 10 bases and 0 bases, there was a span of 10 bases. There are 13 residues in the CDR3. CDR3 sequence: CATLSGAKNIQYF. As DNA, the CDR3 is TGTGCCACCCTGTCCGGAGCCAAAAACATTCAGTACTTC.

The CDR3, as DNA: TGCAGTGCTAGCTCGGGGCAGAAGTTCCAGCCCCAGCATTTT. Residues: CSASSGQKFQPQHF. The rearrangement links TRBV20-1 to TRBJ1-5, with a tentative D call TRBD1 (5 bases). This CDR3 spans 14 amino acids. The germline V gene encodes CDR1 DFQATT and CDR2 SNEGSKA (reference sequence). Deletions cut 3 bases from V and 7 bases from J, with 16 bases between.

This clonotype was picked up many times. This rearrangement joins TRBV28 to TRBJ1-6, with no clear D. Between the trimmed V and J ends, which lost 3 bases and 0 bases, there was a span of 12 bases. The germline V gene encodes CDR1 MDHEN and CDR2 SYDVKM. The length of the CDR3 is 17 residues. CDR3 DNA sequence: TGTGCCAGCAGTTTGGGCAGTTCGAGCTCCTATAATTCACCCCTCCACTTT. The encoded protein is CASSLGSSSSYNSPLHF.

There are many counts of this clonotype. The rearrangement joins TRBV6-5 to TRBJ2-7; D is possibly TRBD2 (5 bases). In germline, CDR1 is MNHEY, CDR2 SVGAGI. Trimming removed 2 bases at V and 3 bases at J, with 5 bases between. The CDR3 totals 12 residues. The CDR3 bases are TGTGCCAGCAGTTACGCGGGCTACGAGCAGTACTTC. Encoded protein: CASSYAGYEQYF.

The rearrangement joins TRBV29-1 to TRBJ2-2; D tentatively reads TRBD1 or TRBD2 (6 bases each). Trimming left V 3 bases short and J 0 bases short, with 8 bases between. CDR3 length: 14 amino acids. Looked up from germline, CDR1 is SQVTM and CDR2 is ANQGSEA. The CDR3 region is CSVEEGANTGELFF. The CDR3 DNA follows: TGCAGCGTTGAGGAGGGGGCGAACACCGGGGAGCTGTTTTTT.

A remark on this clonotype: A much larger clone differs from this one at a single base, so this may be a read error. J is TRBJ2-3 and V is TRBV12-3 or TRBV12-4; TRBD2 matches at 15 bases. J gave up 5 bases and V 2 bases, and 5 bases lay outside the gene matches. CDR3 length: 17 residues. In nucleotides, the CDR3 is TGTGCCAGCAGTTTATGGACTAGCGGGGGGGAACAAGATACGCAGTATTTT. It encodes CASSLWTSGGEQDTQYF.

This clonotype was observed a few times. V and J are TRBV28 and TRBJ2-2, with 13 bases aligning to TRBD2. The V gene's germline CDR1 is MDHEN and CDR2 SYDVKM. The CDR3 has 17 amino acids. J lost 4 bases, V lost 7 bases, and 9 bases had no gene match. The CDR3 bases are TGTGCCAGCACCCCAGGGGGACTAGCGGGATTCACCGGGGAGCTGTTTTTT. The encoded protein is CASTPGGLAGFTGELFF.

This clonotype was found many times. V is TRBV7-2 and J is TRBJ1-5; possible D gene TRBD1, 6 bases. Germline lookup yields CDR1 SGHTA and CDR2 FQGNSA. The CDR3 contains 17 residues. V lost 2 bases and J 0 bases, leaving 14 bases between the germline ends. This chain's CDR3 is CASSLYGGAHSNQPQHF. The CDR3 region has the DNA TGTGCCAGCAGCTTATACGGGGGCGCGCATAGCAATCAGCCCCAGCATTTT.

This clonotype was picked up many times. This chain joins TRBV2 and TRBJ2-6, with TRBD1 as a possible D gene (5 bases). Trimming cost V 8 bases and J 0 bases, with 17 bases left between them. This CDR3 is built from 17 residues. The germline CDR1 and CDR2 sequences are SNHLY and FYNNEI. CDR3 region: CASGVRTSPSGANVLTF. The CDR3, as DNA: TGTGCCAGCGGGGTTCGGACATCCCCCTCTGGGGCCAACGTCCTGACTTTC.

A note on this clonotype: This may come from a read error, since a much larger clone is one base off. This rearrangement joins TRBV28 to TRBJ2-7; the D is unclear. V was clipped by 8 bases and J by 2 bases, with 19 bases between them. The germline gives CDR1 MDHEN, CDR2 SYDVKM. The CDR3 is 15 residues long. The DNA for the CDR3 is TGTGCCAGCGGTGCTCGCAAAGTGGGAACCTACGAGCAGTACTTC. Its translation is CASGARKVGTYEQYF.

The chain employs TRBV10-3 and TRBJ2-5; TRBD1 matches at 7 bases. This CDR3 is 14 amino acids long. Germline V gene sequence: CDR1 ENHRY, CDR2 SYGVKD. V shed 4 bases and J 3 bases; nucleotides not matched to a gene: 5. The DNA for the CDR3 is TGTGCCATCAGTGGGGGACAGTTTGAAGAGACCCAGTACTTC. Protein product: CAISGGQFEETQYF.

The CDR3 protein is CASSPRGETANEKLFF. The CDR3 DNA follows: TGTGCCAGCAGCCCAAGGGGGGAAACGGCTAATGAAAAACTGTTTTTT. The chain joins TRBV6-1 to TRBJ1-4; tentatively, D is TRBD1 (6 bases). Germline V CDR1 and CDR2: MNHNS, SASEGT. This CDR3 has 16 amino acids. Trimming removed 6 bases from V and 3 bases from J, with 17 bases in between.

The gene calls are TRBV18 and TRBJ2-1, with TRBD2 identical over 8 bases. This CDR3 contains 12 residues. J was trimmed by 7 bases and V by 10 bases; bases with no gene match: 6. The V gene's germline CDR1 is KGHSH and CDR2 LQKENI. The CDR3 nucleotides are TGTGCCACCAGCGGGAGTTCTAATGAGCAGTTCTTC. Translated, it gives CATSGSSNEQFF.

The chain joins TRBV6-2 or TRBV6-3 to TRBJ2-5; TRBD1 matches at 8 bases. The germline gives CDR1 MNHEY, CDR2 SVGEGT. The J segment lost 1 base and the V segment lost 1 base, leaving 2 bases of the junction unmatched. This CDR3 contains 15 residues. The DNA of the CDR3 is TGTGCCAGCAGTTACTGGACAGGGATCCAAGAGACCCAGTACTTC. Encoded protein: CASSYWTGIQETQYF.

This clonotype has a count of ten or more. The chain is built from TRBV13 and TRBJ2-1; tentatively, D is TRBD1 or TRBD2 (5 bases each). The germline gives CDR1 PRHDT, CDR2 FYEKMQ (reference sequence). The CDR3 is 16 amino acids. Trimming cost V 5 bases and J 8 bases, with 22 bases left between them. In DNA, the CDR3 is TGTGCCAGCAGCCCAACGGGACCACCAATAAGACATGAGCAGTTCTTC. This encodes CASSPTGPPIRHEQFF.

CDR3 nucleotide sequence: TGTGCCAGCAGCTTTCCGACTAGCGGGAGGACCGGGGCCAACGTCCTGACTTTC. Translation: CASSFPTSGRTGANVLTF. The V and J genes are TRBV5-6 and TRBJ2-6, with 13 bases matching TRBD2. The V segment lost 2 bases and the J segment 4 bases; nucleotides outside the gene matches: 6. This CDR3 has 18 residues. Per the germline V gene, CDR1 is SGHDT and CDR2 is YYEEEE.

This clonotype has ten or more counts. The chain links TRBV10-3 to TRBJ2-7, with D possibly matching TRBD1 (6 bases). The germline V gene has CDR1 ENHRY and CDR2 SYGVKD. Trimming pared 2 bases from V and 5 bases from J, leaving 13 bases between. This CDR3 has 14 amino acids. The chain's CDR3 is CAISEQQGFNEQYF. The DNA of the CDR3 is TGTGCCATCAGTGAGCAGCAGGGGTTCAACGAGCAGTACTTC.

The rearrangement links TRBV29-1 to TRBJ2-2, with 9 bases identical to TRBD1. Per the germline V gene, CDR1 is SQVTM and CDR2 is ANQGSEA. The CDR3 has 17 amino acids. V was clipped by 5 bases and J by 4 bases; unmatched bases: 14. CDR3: CSVPTYLDRGGTGELFF. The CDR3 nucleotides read TGCAGCGTTCCTACCTACCTGGACAGGGGAGGCACCGGGGAGCTGTTTTTT.

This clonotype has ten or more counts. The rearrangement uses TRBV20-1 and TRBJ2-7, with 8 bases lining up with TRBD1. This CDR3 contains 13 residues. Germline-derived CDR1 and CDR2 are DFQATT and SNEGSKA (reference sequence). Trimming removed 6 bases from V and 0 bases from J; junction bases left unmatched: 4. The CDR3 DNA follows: TGCAGTGCCCGGCAGGGGGCCTCCTACGAGCAGTACTTC. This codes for CSARQGASYEQYF.

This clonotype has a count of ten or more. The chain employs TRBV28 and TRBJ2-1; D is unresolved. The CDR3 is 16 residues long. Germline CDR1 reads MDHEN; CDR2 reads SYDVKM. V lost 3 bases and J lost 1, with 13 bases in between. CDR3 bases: TGTGCCAGCAGTTTTGGTGCGGAAAATTCCTACAATGAGCAGTTCTTC. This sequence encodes CASSFGAENSYNEQFF.

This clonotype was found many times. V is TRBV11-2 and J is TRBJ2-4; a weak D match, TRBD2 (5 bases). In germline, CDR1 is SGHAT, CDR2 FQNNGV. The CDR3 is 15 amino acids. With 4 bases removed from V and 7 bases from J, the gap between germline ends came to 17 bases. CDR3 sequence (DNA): TGTGCCAGCAGCTCCGCCGGGCGGACGGGGAACATTCAGTACTTC. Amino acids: CASSSAGRTGNIQYF.

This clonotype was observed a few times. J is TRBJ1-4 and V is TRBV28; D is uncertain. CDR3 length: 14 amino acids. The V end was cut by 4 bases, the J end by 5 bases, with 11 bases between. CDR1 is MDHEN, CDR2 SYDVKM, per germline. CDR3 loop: CASSYGVPNEKLFF. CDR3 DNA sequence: TGTGCCAGCAGTTATGGAGTTCCAAATGAAAAACTGTTTTTT.